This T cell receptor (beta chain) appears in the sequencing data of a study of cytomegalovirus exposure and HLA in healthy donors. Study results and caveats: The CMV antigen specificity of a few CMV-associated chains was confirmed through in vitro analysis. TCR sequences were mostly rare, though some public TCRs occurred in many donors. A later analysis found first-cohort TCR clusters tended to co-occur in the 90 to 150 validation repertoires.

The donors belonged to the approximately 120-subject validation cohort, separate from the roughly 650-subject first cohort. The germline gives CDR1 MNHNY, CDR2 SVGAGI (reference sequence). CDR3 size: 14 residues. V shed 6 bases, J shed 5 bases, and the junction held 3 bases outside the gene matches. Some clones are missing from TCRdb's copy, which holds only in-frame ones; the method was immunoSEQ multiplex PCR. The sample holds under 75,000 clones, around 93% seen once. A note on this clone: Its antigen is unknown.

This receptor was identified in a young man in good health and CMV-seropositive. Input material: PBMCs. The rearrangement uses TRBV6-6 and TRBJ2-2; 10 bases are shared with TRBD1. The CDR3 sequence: CASRRQGATGELFF. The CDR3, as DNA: TGTGCCAGCAGACGACAGGGGGCTACCGGGGAGCTGTTTTTT.